This TCR beta chain was identified during a study of cytomegalovirus exposure and HLA in healthy donors. Turning to the study itself: An analysis done earlier identified some 120 million unique TCR beta sequences from about 180 million T cells.

The table lists this clone with a few counts. As yet, its antigen is unknown. Both 60 Vbeta primers and 13 Jbeta primers went into the PCR. Clones were read by immunoSEQ multiplex PCR, and TCRdb kept only the in-frame ones, dropping some. The sample has about 92,000 clones, roughly 80% seen once. The V gene lost 4 bases and the J gene lost 6 bases, with 12 bases spanning the gap. Germline lookup yields CDR1 MNHNY and CDR2 SVGAGI (reference sequence). The CDR3 totals 13 residues. Broader study findings: Highly shared sequence variants in one cluster were likely a sequencing artifact. Reports state that TCR beta sequences accurately predicted most subjects' HLA-A and HLA-B alleles.

The V gene is TRBV6-6, the J gene TRBJ1-1; unclear D gene. This clonotype was sampled from a girl aged 2-10 years in good health and CMV-seropositive. The sample comprised PBMCs. The CDR3 DNA is TGTGCCAGCAGTTTGGGCGTCGGGGCTGAAGCTTTCTTT. Translation: CASSLGVGAEAFF.